This TCR beta chain appears in the sequencing data of a study of shared clonotypes between healthy human individuals (TCRdb year 2020). About the investigation overall: The cohort comprised a couple of women and a few men aged 18 to 49 years. To estimate repertoire size and how much clonotype sharing occurs between individuals, the study deeply sequenced the blood TCR repertoires of five healthy adults. For each donor, three plates each were used for CD4 naive and CD4 memory, two plates were used for CD8 naive, and one plate was used for CD8 memory. Leukapheresis yielded between about 0.9 and 9.5 billion PBMCs per donor. Different laboratories and diverse techniques were used to prepare libraries and sequence TCR repertoires, to increase sequencing depth and limit assay-specific biases. The research as a whole found: Pairwise subsampling indicated that sequencing depth was expected to affect the degree of clonotype sharing among donors. Incomplete sequencing was indicated by rarefaction of sorted-subset datasets, despite the large sequencing depth. Only blood was sampled, and tissue TCR repertoires likely differ from those in blood. Sharing across several donors was observed for about 5% of naive CD4, under 4% of naive CD8, roughly 2.3% of memory CD4, and roughly 0.4% of memory CD8 clonotypes. The genetic and exposure-history diversity represented was limited by the small number of donors. Estimated clonotype richness was generally larger for naive than for memory subsets. Compared with non-shared clonotypes, the clonotypes found in all four sorted-subset donors had higher generation probabilities.

Using the deep immunoSEQ assay, TCR CDR3 regions were amplified from genomic DNA by multiplex PCR. Extracted genomic DNA from each cell subset was distributed evenly across all wells of several immunoSEQ 96-well plates, and each plate was treated as a replicate. For sorted subsets, 200 to 250 ng of genomic DNA, equivalent to 30,000 or so T cell genomes, went into each replicate PCR. The purified libraries were quantified using a Qubit 3.0 fluorometer, sized with a Bioanalyzer 2100, and then quantified again using the KAPA Library Quantification kit. A separate single-read 150-cycle Illumina NextSeq 550 flow cell was used to sequence each immunoSEQ 96-well plate. Turning to the authors' computational methods: Because only junctional sequences without quality scores were contained in the immunoSEQ output, filtering matching that applied to full-length reads could not be performed. Sequences were annotated with PyIR, a Python wrapper for IgBLAST v1.9, using IMGT germline references to assign V/J genes and CDR3. Reads were removed for weak V/J assignments (E-value above 1e-6), missing CDR3, stop codons, out-of-frame junctions, or ambiguous translated residues. V3J clonotypes were defined as sequences sharing the same inferred V gene, J gene, and CDR3 amino acid sequence. Percentage overlap between repertoires was calculated by dividing the number of shared unique clonotypes by the size of the smaller repertoire. Repertoire richness was assessed with RTK rarefaction, the Chao1 estimator, and Recon v2.1 estimates of unobserved clonotypes. Generation probabilities for all TCRbeta clonotypes obtained by the gDNA method from several donors were computed using OLGA. As stored in TCRdb, this immuneACCESS dataset retains in-frame rearrangements with V and J assigned. A fraction of the clones does not appear; measured against another copy, unresolved V genes explain less than half of the discrepancy, and the remainder lacks a known reason. V, J and clone size are taken as reported in that table, and D and trimming were inferred from the DNA itself. The sample table records hundreds of thousands of clones; 55% to 85% of these occur just once. Around 1.8% of the sample lies in the top ten.

About this clone: Its antigen is currently not known. Base quality data are lacking; no much larger clone is found one base away.

The junction carries 12 bases between V and J, which are trimmed by 0 bases and 9 bases respectively. CDR1 and CDR2 were assigned from the germline V gene (reference sequence) as LNHNV and YYDKDF. Counted from cysteine to phenylalanine, this CDR3 has 15 amino acids. The kept DNA is CDR3 alone, 45 bases in frame from the first base. Healthy HIV-negative adults with no recently reported acute infections or vaccinations were included as donors. Every donor was a Caucasian adult living in Nashville, Tennessee, USA. Magnetic negative selection was used to enrich CD4+ T cells, after which naive cells were positively selected on CD45RA and the negative fraction became the memory subset. After blood collection by leukapheresis, PBMCs were isolated using Ficoll-Histopaque density gradient centrifugation and then cryopreserved in the vapor phase of liquid nitrogen. Analytical flow cytometry was used to check the purity and quantity of each magnetically sorted T cell population. Each sorted fraction had its genomic DNA isolated and then quantified by UV absorbance on a Nanodrop 2000c.

The sequence derives from a woman younger than 45 in good health. Sequenced sample: memory CD4+ T cells sorted from blood. This specimen's cell subset or site label, interpreted: CD45RA-negative fraction. The V and J genes are TRBV15 and TRBJ1-6; too little of a D gene remains to name it. The CDR3 reads CATSRDSARGSPLHF. The DNA sequence reads TGTGCCACCAGCAGAGATTCGGCCCGGGGTTCACCCCTCCACTTT.